This note documents a single T cell receptor (beta chain) sequence. This sample is drawn from a study of cytomegalovirus exposure and HLA in healthy donors. The wider study: Inside one of the first data releases sat tens of millions of unique TCRs taken from HLA-typed donors.

With 60 Vbeta and 13 Jbeta primers, the PCR was carried out. Here immunoSEQ multiplex PCR was the method, and the copy in TCRdb shows in-frame clones only, minus some. The sample holds roughly 110,000 clones, 70% to 80% seen once. This CDR3 contains 13 residues. Unmatched junction bases numbered 5, after V lost 8 bases and J lost 6 bases. Germline CDR1 ENHRY, CDR2 SYGVKD. Sequencing used PBMCs. This chain connects TRBV10-3 to TRBJ1-4; 8 nucleotides align to TRBD1. This clonotype was obtained from a man aged 18 to 35 in good health and CMV-seronegative. In DNA, the CDR3 is TGTGCCATCGGGGACAGGAACCATGAAAAACTGTTTTTT. Its translation is CAIGDRNHEKLFF.